Following are 5 T cell receptor beta chains from one sample sequenced in a study of CD8+CD57+ T cells in acquired aplastic anemia. Using genomic DNA as the template, TCR beta VDJ and CDR3 profiling was carried out. One entry per CDR3 protein results from TCRdb running MiXCR on the reads. The table lists a few hundred thousand distinct CDR3 sequences, about half of them singletons, with just under 20% in the top ten. The authors sequenced patients whose flow cytometry had shown CD8+CD57+ cell expansion. The specimen sequenced was sorted CD4+, CD8+, or CD8+CD57+ T cells (not recorded which) from PBMCs. The source of these receptors is a human donor with aplastic anemia.

V usage is TRBV20-1 and J usage is TRBJ1-5, with 9 nucleotides matching TRBD1. The V gene end was trimmed by 4 bases and the J gene end by 6 bases; junction bases not matched to a gene: 7. The CDR3 is made up of 14 amino acids. Germline assignment: CDR1 DFQATT and CDR2 SNEGSKA (reference sequence). This chain's CDR3 is CSATHRGPSQPQHF. The CDR3 nucleotides are TGCAGTGCTACCCACAGGGGGCCGAGTCAGCCCCAGCATTTT.

This clonotype was detected a few times. The V gene is TRBV4-2, the J gene TRBJ2-7; D is perhaps TRBD2 (6 bases). V was trimmed by 5 bases and J by 4 bases, leaving 9 bases between them. Germline CDR1 and CDR2: LGHNA and YNFKEQ. The CDR3 covers 12 residues. CDR3 amino acids: CASSWGEYEQYF. CDR3 bases: TGTGCCAGCAGCTGGGGGGAGTACGAGCAGTACTTC.

This clonotype was picked up many times. J is TRBJ1-6 and V is TRBV20-1; TRBD1 might be the D (6 bases). CDR3 length: 14 residues. Trimming removed 4 bases at V and 9 bases at J, with 16 bases between. CDR1 and CDR2 (germline): DFQATT, SNEGSKA (reference sequence). The CDR3 DNA follows: TGCAGTGCTATTCTGCCCGGGGGCGGTTCACCCCTCCACTTT. Amino acid sequence: CSAILPGGGSPLHF.

The table lists this clonotype with a few counts. V and J are TRBV28 and TRBJ1-1; D gene unclear. CDR1 MDHEN and CDR2 SYDVKM come from the germline V gene. This CDR3 region has 15 residues. V was shortened by 6 bases and J by 0 bases, with 14 bases between the two germline ends. The CDR3 region has the DNA TGTGCCAGCAGCCCTGGAGGCAGGCTGAACACTGAAGCTTTCTTT. Protein product: CASSPGGRLNTEAFF.

V and J are TRBV14 and TRBJ1-6; no clear D. The CDR3 runs 17 residues. In germline, CDR1 is SGHDN, CDR2 FVKESK. Between the trimmed V and J ends, which lost 0 bases and 0 bases, there was a span of 9 bases. The CDR3 sequence is CASSQDPKGSYNSPLHF. The CDR3 nucleotides are TGTGCCAGCAGCCAAGACCCAAAAGGCTCCTATAATTCACCCCTCCACTTT.